The 13 T cell receptor beta chains below were found in one sample sequenced in a study of CD8 T cells in Susac syndrome. Random hexamers were used to reverse transcribe the RNA input (roughly 0.5 to 1 ug). TCRdb re-derived calls from the immunoSEQ multiplex PCR reads in MiXCR, one entry per CDR3 protein. The sample carries 230,000 or so distinct CDR3 sequences, 95% recorded once. Sequencing was carried out using CD4+ T cells from PBMCs. Receptors were obtained from a human donor with multiple sclerosis.

The chain joins TRBV2 to TRBJ2-1; unclear D gene. The CDR3 has 16 amino acids. Trimming cost V 4 bases and J 4 bases, with 17 bases left between them. The V gene's germline CDR1 is SNHLY and CDR2 FYNNEI. CDR3 residues: CASSGIMVTAYNEQFF. The CDR3, as DNA: TGTGCCAGCAGTGGGATTATGGTAACAGCGTACAATGAGCAGTTCTTC.

The chain joins TRBV5-1 to TRBJ2-7; TRBD2 is a possible D gene (6 bases). Germline-derived CDR1 and CDR2 are SGHRS and YFSETQ. Trimming left V 1 base short and J 5 bases short, with 13 bases between. The CDR3 sequence is 14 residues long. The CDR3 here is CASSLRASDHEQYF. The DNA for the CDR3 is TGCGCCAGCAGCTTGAGGGCTAGCGACCACGAGCAGTACTTC.

This clonotype came up once. This chain connects TRBV5-4 to TRBJ2-5; no firm D call. V dropped 3 bases and J dropped 3 bases, with 6 bases sitting between them. CDR3 length equals 12 residues. CDR1 is SGHNT and CDR2 is YYREEE in the germline V gene (reference sequence). The CDR3 here is CASSYQKETQYF. The CDR3 DNA sequence: TGTGCCAGCAGCTATCAAAAAGAGACCCAGTACTTC.

The chain carries TRBV29-1 and TRBJ1-1; no firm D call. V lost 7 bases and J lost 4, with 13 bases in between. Germline CDR1 and CDR2: SQVTM and ANQGSEA. The CDR3 extends over 12 amino acids. The CDR3 nucleotides read TGCAGCGGTTCGGTGGTGGGCACTGAAGCTTTCTTT. Amino acid sequence: CSGSVVGTEAFF.

The chain couples TRBV20-1 to TRBJ2-5, with 8 bases lining up with TRBD2. Germline loops: CDR1 DFQATT, CDR2 SNEGSKA (reference sequence). CDR3 size: 15 residues. V trimming: 4 bases; J trimming: 5 bases; junction bases outside the gene matches: 12. The CDR3 is CSATRAGGVGETQYF. CDR3 bases: TGCAGTGCTACAAGAGCCGGGGGGGTAGGGGAGACCCAGTACTTC.

The genes are TRBV10-2 and TRBJ2-2; a weak D match, TRBD1 (5 bases). Per the germline V gene, CDR1 is WSHSY and CDR2 is SAAADI. The length of the CDR3 is 14 residues. V was cut by 6 bases and J by 1 base, with 9 bases left in between. The CDR3 loop reads CASSWGGNTGELFF. The CDR3 DNA sequence: TGCGCCAGCAGCTGGGGCGGGAACACCGGGGAGCTGTTTTTT.

The CDR3 DNA is TGTGCCAGCAGCCAAGATGGTCCGACCCTCTCCTACGAGCAGTACTTC. Translated: CASSQDGPTLSYEQYF. This rearrangement joins TRBV14 to TRBJ2-7; the D is unclear. The V gene's germline CDR1 is SGHDN and CDR2 FVKESK. The V end lost 0 bases, the J end lost 0 bases, and 12 bases lay between the germline ends. This CDR3 comprises 16 residues.

The chain is built from TRBV4-2 and TRBJ2-7; TRBD2 is a possible D gene (7 bases). The CDR3 consists of 18 residues. V dropped 1 base and J dropped 1 base, with 20 bases sitting between them. Germline values: CDR1 LGHNA, CDR2 YNFKEQ. The CDR3 reads CASSQASSGGGSSYEQYF. The DNA of the CDR3 is TGTGCCAGCAGCCAAGCTTCTAGTGGCGGGGGCAGTTCCTACGAGCAGTACTTC.

This clonotype was picked up one time. This rearrangement joins TRBV5-4 to TRBJ1-2, with TRBD1 matching 7 bases. CDR1 and CDR2 (germline): SGHNT, YYREEE (reference sequence). The CDR3 contains 13 residues. The J segment lost 4 bases and the V segment lost 6 bases, leaving 6 bases of the junction unmatched. For the CDR3, the DNA is TGTGCCAGCAACCTAGGGGGCGGCTATGGCTACACCTTC. Protein: CASNLGGGYGYTF. The whole variable domain, remainder taken from reference TRBV5-4 and TRBJ1-2, is ETGVTQSPTHLIKTRGQQVTLRCSSQSGHNTVSWYQQALGQGPQFIFQYYREEENGRGNFPPRFSGLQFPNYSSELNVNALELDDSALYLCASNLGGGYGYTFGSGTRLTVV.

This CDR3 reads CASSYSGLAGERKNIQYF. The CDR3 DNA reads as TGTGCCAGCAGTTACTCGGGACTAGCGGGGGAAAGAAAAAACATTCAGTACTTC. The chain has TRBV6-2 or TRBV6-3 and TRBJ2-4; 14 positions match TRBD2. V lost 0 bases, J lost 4 bases, and 5 bases stayed unmatched. There are 18 residues in the CDR3. The germline V gene encodes CDR1 MNHEY and CDR2 SVGEGT.

This clonotype was counted a single time. This sequence joins TRBV9 and TRBJ1-5; D gene uncertain. Deletions cut 0 bases from V and 6 bases from J, with 10 bases between. The CDR3 consists of 14 residues. CDR1 SGDLS and CDR2 YYNGEE come from the germline V gene. CDR3 protein: CASSVDPSGQPQHF. In DNA form, the CDR3 reads TGTGCCAGCAGCGTAGACCCCTCGGGTCAGCCCCAGCATTTT.

J is TRBJ1-2 and V is TRBV12-3 or TRBV12-4; the D is unclear. There are 14 residues in the CDR3. Trimming pared 2 bases from V and 7 bases from J, leaving 14 bases between. CDR3 in amino acids: CASSLWTDLVGYTF. The CDR3 DNA is TGTGCCAGCAGTTTATGGACCGATCTTGTTGGCTACACCTTC.

This clonotype was counted a single time. The chain couples TRBV20-1 to TRBJ1-5; 7 bases are shared with TRBD1. Germline CDR1 reads DFQATT; CDR2 reads SNEGSKA (reference sequence). The CDR3 length is 13 residues. The J segment lost 3 bases and the V segment lost 6 bases, leaving 5 bases of the junction unmatched. CDR3 protein: CSAARGDNQPQHF. CDR3 nucleotide sequence: TGCAGTGCAGCCAGGGGGGACAATCAGCCCCAGCATTTT.